These 24 T cell receptor beta chains were all obtained from the same sample, sequenced in a study of persistence of HIV-infected CD4 T cells. The immunoSEQ assay was version 4, run in survey mode. TCRdb keeps only in-frame clones here, not all; method: immunoSEQ multiplex PCR. The data show approximately 32,000 clones, roughly 80% seen once. Overlapping HIV-1 Gag 15-mer peptides at 0.85 to 1 ug per peptide per mL were used. CD40L-negative CD69-negative CD45RO-high memory CD4+ T cells were sorted as populations depleted of antigen-responding cells. No antigens are known for them. The sequences come from CD4+ T cells sorted from PBMCs after roughly 18-hour stimulation, collected from a patient who received antiretroviral therapy. Receptors were obtained from an adult woman with HIV who was CMV-seropositive.

The V call is TRBV6-6, the J call TRBJ1-6; 8 bases map to TRBD1. From germline, CDR1 is MNHNY and CDR2 SVGAGI (reference sequence). Germline trimming cut 7 bases from V and 4 bases from J; bases unmatched to any gene: 3. The CDR3 is made up of 14 amino acids. The CDR3 sequence is CASTTGGYNSPLHF. CDR3 nucleotides: TGTGCCAGCACCACAGGGGGTTATAATTCACCCCTCCACTTT.

The V call is TRBV10-1, the J call TRBJ2-2; D not certain. Trimming took 2 bases from V and 7 from J, leaving 5 bases between them. The CDR3 spans 12 residues. Looked up from germline, CDR1 is WNHNN and CDR2 is SYGVQD (reference sequence). The CDR3 is CASSENSGELFF. Here the CDR3 DNA reads TGCGCCAGCAGTGAGAATAGCGGGGAGCTGTTTTTT.

This clone appeared a few times. This sequence joins TRBV27 and TRBJ2-7; tentative D call: TRBD2 (7 bases). Germline V gives CDR1 MNHEY, CDR2 SMNVEV (reference sequence). This CDR3 has 15 residues. The V gene lost 5 bases and the J gene lost 3 bases, with 17 bases spanning the gap. The CDR3 DNA is TGTGCCAGCAGTACAAAGGGGGGGGGAGGCTACGAGCAGTACTTC. It yields the protein CASSTKGGGGYEQYF.

This sequence joins TRBV25-1 and TRBJ2-3, with TRBD1 as a possible D gene (7 bases). Trimming stripped 5 bases from V and 0 bases from J, with 9 bases between. This CDR3 has 14 amino acids. Germline V gene sequence: CDR1 MGHDK, CDR2 SYGVNS. The CDR3 protein is CASSQGGSTDTQYF. The CDR3 DNA reads as TGTGCCAGCAGTCAGGGGGGTAGCACAGATACGCAGTATTTT.

The rearrangement links TRBV6-1 to TRBJ1-2; 8 bases align to TRBD1. The CDR3 sequence is 14 residues long. CDR1 and CDR2 from the germline V gene are MNHNS and SASEGT. After removal of 3 bases from V and 5 bases from J, the junction contained 5 bases not matched to a gene. DNA for the CDR3: TGTGCCAGCAGTGAGAGGACAGGGCTGTATGGCTACACCTTC. This sequence encodes CASSERTGLYGYTF.

The chain couples TRBV23-1 to TRBJ1-4, with 11 bases aligning to TRBD1. TRBV23-1 is labeled an ORF, and its function is uncertain. V shed 4 bases and J 0 bases; nucleotides not matched to a gene: 10. The CDR3 consists of 19 residues. CDR3 bases: TGCGCCAGCAGTCGCGGGGGGACAGGGGGTGAAACAACTAATGAAAAACTGTTTTTT. It codes for CASSRGGTGGETTNEKLFF.

The CDR3 here is CASSLEVSGDQPQHF. The CDR3 DNA reads as TGTGCCAGCAGCTTAGAAGTATCTGGGGATCAGCCCCAGCATTTT. This chain uses TRBV7-2 with TRBJ1-5, with D unresolved. Trimming took 1 base from V and 5 from J, leaving 12 bases between them. The CDR3 loop spans 15 amino acids. CDR1 and CDR2 (germline): SGHTA, FQGNSA.

The V gene is TRBV3-1 (or the pseudogene TRBV3-2), the J gene TRBJ2-7, with TRBD1 matching over 8 bases. CDR3 length equals 17 residues. Trimming at V came to 1 base and at J to 0 bases, leaving 8 bases not matched to a gene. Germline V CDR1 and CDR2: LGHDT, YNNKEL (reference sequence). The CDR3 nucleotides read TGTGCCAGCAGCCAAGGCGGACAGGGATCTTTCTCCTACGAGCAGTACTTC. Residues: CASSQGGQGSFSYEQYF.

V and J are TRBV9 and TRBJ2-5, with TRBD2 matching 11 bases. This CDR3 region has 17 residues. Germline CDR1 reads SGDLS; CDR2 reads YYNGEE. J lost 7 bases, V lost 3 bases, and 14 bases had no gene match. CDR3 residues: CASSALTSGTSLGTQYF. As DNA, the CDR3 is TGTGCCAGCAGCGCGCTGACTAGCGGGACCTCTTTGGGGACCCAGTACTTC.

As for this clone: One end of the junction varies from germline; a read error may be responsible. The rearrangement uses TRBV4-1 and TRBJ1-4; a possible D gene is TRBD1 (6 bases). The germline V gene has CDR1 MGHRA and CDR2 YSYEKL. CDR3 length: 14 residues. This CDR3 is CASSQDQGRRGQSF. CDR3 in DNA: TGCGCCAGCAGCCAAGATCAGGGACGCCGAGGACAGAGTTTT.

V is TRBV2 and J is TRBJ1-4; TRBD1 matches 7 bases. The ends lost 6 bases at V and 10 bases at J; junction bases unmatched: 11. From germline, CDR1 is SNHLY and CDR2 FYNNEI. CDR3 size: 14 residues. The CDR3 region has the DNA TGTGCCAGCAGCTACAGAGGGGGCTCGGGAAAACTGTTTTTT. This gives the protein CASSYRGGSGKLFF.

This chain connects TRBV7-8 to TRBJ2-1; D remains ambiguous. In germline, CDR1 is SGHVS, CDR2 FQNEAQ. CDR3 length: 13 amino acids. Trimming took 0 bases from V and 4 from J, leaving 4 bases between them. Written as DNA, the CDR3 is TGTGCCAGCAGCTTAGCGTCGTACAATGAGCAGTTCTTC. Protein sequence: CASSLASYNEQFF.

The V call is TRBV18, the J call TRBJ2-1; D possibly corresponds to TRBD2 (5 bases). Germline CDR1 reads KGHSH; CDR2 reads LQKENI. Trimming stripped 1 base from V and 0 bases from J, with 10 bases between. The CDR3 is made up of 16 amino acids. The CDR3 region is CASSPQGTSSYNEQFF. The CDR3 DNA reads as TGTGCCAGCTCACCACAAGGCACTAGCTCCTACAATGAGCAGTTCTTC.

The rearrangement uses TRBV7-2 and TRBJ1-2, with D possibly TRBD1 on 5 matching bases. Germline CDR1 is SGHTA and CDR2 is FQGNSA. This CDR3 is built from 13 residues. The V end was cut by 4 bases, the J end by 2 bases, with 8 bases between. CDR3 in amino acids: CASSSGRNYGYTF. CDR3 coding DNA: TGTGCCAGCAGCTCAGGGCGGAACTATGGCTACACCTTC.

This chain uses TRBV10-3 with TRBJ1-2; 8 positions match TRBD1. V was pared by 6 bases and J by 3 bases, with 3 bases of the junction left unmatched. The CDR3 is 13 residues long. CDR1 and CDR2 (germline): ENHRY, SYGVKD. The CDR3 DNA follows: TGTGCCATCAGGGCGACAGGGGACTATGGCTACACCTTC. It specifies CAIRATGDYGYTF.

The rearrangement links TRBV7-6 to TRBJ2-7, with TRBD1 identical over 8 bases. V shed 1 base, J shed 3 bases, and the junction held 8 bases outside the gene matches. This CDR3 comprises 16 residues. Germline V gene lookup returns CDR1 SGHVS and CDR2 FNYEAQ. Here the CDR3 DNA reads TGTGCCAGCAGCTTAGGGGGCCGGGACAGGAGCTACGAGCAGTACTTC. Encoded protein: CASSLGGRDRSYEQYF.

The chain uses TRBV5-5 and TRBJ1-1; D is uncertain. CDR3 length: 14 residues. The germline V gene has CDR1 SGHKS and CDR2 YYEKEE (reference sequence). V lost 2 bases to trimming and J lost 2 bases, with 10 bases between them. CDR3 in amino acids: CASSFEGKNTEAFF. DNA of the CDR3: TGTGCCAGCAGCTTCGAGGGAAAAAACACTGAAGCTTTCTTT.

The J gene is TRBJ2-3, the V gene TRBV29-1; D is unresolved. The CDR3 covers 14 residues. V shed 3 bases and J shed 2 bases, with 12 bases lying between them. Germline values: CDR1 SQVTM, CDR2 ANQGSEA. CDR3 in amino acids: CSVDARSFTDTQYF. The CDR3 nucleotides are TGCAGCGTTGATGCTCGCAGCTTCACAGATACGCAGTATTTT.

V usage is TRBV5-1 and J usage is TRBJ2-7; either TRBD1 or TRBD2 may fit D (8 bases each). V lost 4 bases and J lost 5, with 19 bases in between. Germline V gives CDR1 SGHRS, CDR2 YFSETQ. The CDR3 sequence is 15 residues long. The CDR3 nucleotides are TGCGCCAGCAGCACGGGGGGGACAGGATTCCACGAGCAGTACTTC. Translated, it gives CASSTGGTGFHEQYF.

This chain links TRBV2 with TRBJ2-1; 7 nucleotides align to TRBD1. CDR1 and CDR2 (germline): SNHLY, FYNNEI. The CDR3 has 15 residues. V lost 7 bases to trimming and J lost 2 bases; unmatched junction nucleotides: 8. The CDR3 is CASNTGDGPYNEQFF. In DNA form, the CDR3 reads TGTGCCAGCAATACAGGGGATGGCCCCTACAATGAGCAGTTCTTC. Full variable domain (missing parts from reference TRBV2 and TRBJ2-1): EPEVTQTPSHQVTQMGQEVILRCVPISNHLYFYWYRQILGQKVEFLVSFYNNEISEKSEIFDDQFSVERPDGSNFTLKIRSTKLEDSAMYFCASNTGDGPYNEQFFGPGTRLTVL.

CDR3 amino acids: CASSSAWADTQYF. CDR3 in DNA: TGTGCCAGCAGTTCAGCGTGGGCAGATACGCAGTATTTT. The V and J genes are TRBV27 and TRBJ2-3; D gene ambiguous. The CDR3 sequence is 13 residues long. Germline-derived CDR1 and CDR2 are MNHEY and SMNVEV (reference sequence). V was cut by 4 bases and J by 4 bases, with 9 bases left in between.

CDR3 amino acids: CASRQGAGNEQFF. The DNA of the CDR3 is TGTGCCAGCAGACAGGGGGCGGGTAATGAGCAGTTCTTC. This sequence joins TRBV14 and TRBJ2-1, with 9 bases fitting TRBD1. The trim removed 6 bases at V and 7 bases at J, leaving 4 bases unmatched. CDR1 and CDR2 from the germline V gene are SGHDN and FVKESK. This CDR3 has 13 amino acids.

The V call is TRBV3-1 (or the pseudogene TRBV3-2), the J call TRBJ2-5; D uncertain. The CDR3 is 11 residues long. Trimming removed 4 bases from V and 2 bases from J, with 2 bases in between. Germline V gene data show CDR1 as LGHDT and CDR2 as YNNKEL (reference sequence). Written as DNA, the CDR3 is TGTGCCAGCAGCCTACAAGAGACCCAGTACTTC. Its translation is CASSLQETQYF.

This sequence joins TRBV5-6 and TRBJ1-1; D possibly corresponds to TRBD1 (5 bases). The germline V gene has CDR1 SGHDT and CDR2 YYEEEE. Between the trimmed V and J ends, which lost 2 bases and 4 bases, there was a span of 12 bases. The CDR3 covers 14 residues. The CDR3 loop is CASSFSGHGTEAFF. CDR3 bases: TGTGCCAGCAGCTTTTCGGGGCATGGCACTGAAGCTTTCTTT.